The 7 T cell receptor beta chains in this list originate from one sample, sequenced in a study of cytomegalovirus exposure and HLA in healthy donors. PCR primers comprised 60 Vbeta and 13 Jbeta primers. Repertoires were generated with immunoSEQ multiplex PCR, while TCRdb's copy carries only in-frame clones and drops some. Among around 78,000 clones, around 85% were seen once, and the ten largest hold roughly 2.3%. The material sequenced was PBMCs. These receptors originate from a woman aged 50 to 60 in good health and CMV-seronegative.

The V gene is TRBV7-9, the J gene TRBJ1-2; 7 bases match TRBD1. CDR3 size: 11 residues. Germline CDR1 SEHNR, CDR2 FQNEAQ (reference sequence). The CDR3 DNA follows: TGTGCTGTGGGCCAGGGGGTTGGCTACACCTTC. Translating gives CAVGQGVGYTF.

This clone was seen a handful of times. The rearrangement uses TRBV2 and TRBJ2-3; D possibly corresponds to TRBD1 (5 bases). V was pared by 5 bases and J by 5 bases, with 14 bases between. In germline, CDR1 is SNHLY, CDR2 FYNNEI. The CDR3 runs to 14 residues. CDR3 sequence (DNA): TGTGCCAGCAGTAATTTACAGGCCGGAGATACGCAGTATTTT. The encoded protein is CASSNLQAGDTQYF.

This rearrangement joins TRBV30 to TRBJ1-5; TRBD1 agrees at 7 bases. Trimming took 2 bases from V and 2 from J; bases not matched to a gene: 3. Germline assignment: CDR1 GTSNPN and CDR2 SVGIG (reference sequence). The CDR3 sequence is 14 residues long. CDR3 DNA sequence: TGTGCCTGGAGTCCCACAGGGGGCAATCAGCCCCAGCATTTT. This translates into CAWSPTGGNQPQHF.

The CDR3 loop reads CASSGNREDNEKLFF. CDR3 sequence (DNA): TGTGCCAGCAGTGGAAACAGGGAAGATAATGAAAAACTGTTTTTT. The rearrangement links TRBV6-1 to TRBJ1-4; possibly TRBD1 for D (6 bases). The CDR3 contains 15 residues. Germline CDR1 MNHNS, CDR2 SASEGT. The germline V and J ends were trimmed by 4 bases and 4 bases, with 13 bases remaining between them.

This clone was seen a single time. V gene TRBV27 combines with J gene TRBJ2-1; D remains ambiguous. The CDR3 contains 15 residues. From germline, CDR1 is MNHEY and CDR2 SMNVEV (reference sequence). V shed 3 bases and J shed 0 bases, with 9 bases lying between them. CDR3 DNA: TGTGCCAGCAGTTTTCGAGACACCTCCTACAATGAGCAGTTCTTC. This translates into CASSFRDTSYNEQFF.

The rearrangement links TRBV7-3 to TRBJ2-2; D unclear. CDR3 size: 13 residues. Trimming removed 1 base from V and 8 bases from J, with 8 bases in between. CDR1 is SGHTA, CDR2 FQGTGA, per germline. The CDR3 region is CASSLIIPGELFF. DNA for the CDR3: TGTGCCAGCAGCTTAATCATCCCAGGGGAGCTGTTTTTT.

The genes are TRBV9 and TRBJ1-2; D perhaps matches TRBD1 (5 bases). The germline gives CDR1 SGDLS, CDR2 YYNGEE. CDR3 length equals 11 residues. V lost 3 bases to trimming and J lost 8 bases, with 8 bases between them. The CDR3 coding sequence is TGTGCCAGCAGCGCTGGGGGGGGCTACACCTTC. Amino acid sequence: CASSAGGGYTF.